The entry that follows covers one TCR beta chain sequence. Its antigen is as yet unknown. An end of the junction differs from the germline gene, which may be a read error. A multiplex PCR was run with 60 Vbeta primers and 13 Jbeta primers. This table comes from immunoSEQ multiplex PCR, and its TCRdb copy is limited to in-frame clones, with some not included. The data hold around 170,000 clones, with roughly 79% observed a single time. These data originate in a study of cytomegalovirus exposure and HLA in healthy donors. General observations from the study: A later analysis linked a missense DCLRE1C variant to TCR beta V- and J-gene trimming.

The specimen sequenced was PBMCs. The clonotype originates from a man between 40 and 49 years old in good health and CMV-seronegative.

The CDR3 region has the DNA TGTTCCAGCAGCTTAATGGGCGTTAGTAGCACAGATACGCAGTATTTT. Its translation is CSSSLMGVSSTDTQYF. The rearrangement links TRBV7-9 to TRBJ2-3; D ambiguous. The CDR3 has 16 amino acids. Germline assignment: CDR1 SEHNR and CDR2 FQNEAQ (reference sequence).